This T cell receptor beta chain was retrieved from a study of shared clonotypes between healthy human individuals. J gave up 4 bases and V 3 bases, and 4 bases lay outside the gene matches. Germline CDR1 is SGDLS and CDR2 is YYNGEE. The CDR3 loop spans 15 amino acids. With regard to this clone: Distinct nucleotide sequences in the sample also encode this CDR3.

TCRdb's table, derived via immunoSEQ multiplex PCR, lists solely in-frame clones and lacks some. The table lists 2 million to 2.5 million clones, approximately 94% of them singletons. This sequence was found in a man aged 18 to 35 in good health. Some clones in this sample may be carry-over from other donors' samples. The chain employs TRBV9 and TRBJ2-1; TRBD2 matches 10 bases. The sequencing sample was made of naive CD4+ T cells from PBMCs. Noted subset: CD45RA+ positively selected. The CDR3 nucleotides read TGTGCCAGCAGCGAGCTAGCGGGAGCATACAATGAGCAGTTCTTC. It translates to CASSELAGAYNEQFF.